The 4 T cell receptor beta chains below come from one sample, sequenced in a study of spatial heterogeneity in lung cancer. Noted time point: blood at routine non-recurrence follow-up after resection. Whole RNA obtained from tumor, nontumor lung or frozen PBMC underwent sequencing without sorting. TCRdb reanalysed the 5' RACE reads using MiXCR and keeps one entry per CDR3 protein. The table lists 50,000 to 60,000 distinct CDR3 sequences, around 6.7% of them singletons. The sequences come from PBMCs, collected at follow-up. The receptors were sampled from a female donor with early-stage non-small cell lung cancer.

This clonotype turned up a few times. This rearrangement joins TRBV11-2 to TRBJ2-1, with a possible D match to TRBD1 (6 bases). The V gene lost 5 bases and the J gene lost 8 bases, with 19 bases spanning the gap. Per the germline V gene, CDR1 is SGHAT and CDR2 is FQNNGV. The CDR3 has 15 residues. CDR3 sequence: CASSPTAGVRDEQFF. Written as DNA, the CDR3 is TGTGCCAGCAGCCCCACGGCAGGGGTCCGCGATGAGCAGTTCTTC. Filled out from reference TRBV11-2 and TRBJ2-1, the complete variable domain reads EAGVAQSPRYKIIEKRQSVAFWCNPISGHATLYWYQQILGQGPKLLIQFQNNGVVDDSQLPKDRFSAERLKGVDSTLKIQPAKLEDSAVYLCASSPTAGVRDEQFFGPGTRLTVL.

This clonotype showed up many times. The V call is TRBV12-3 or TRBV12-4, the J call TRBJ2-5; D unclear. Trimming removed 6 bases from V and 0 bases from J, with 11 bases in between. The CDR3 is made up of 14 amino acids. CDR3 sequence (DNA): TGTGCCAGCAGCCCCGGACGGAACCAAGAGACCCAGTACTTC. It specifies CASSPGRNQETQYF.

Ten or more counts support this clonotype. The CDR3 loop reads CASSLGTGPNTEAFF. The CDR3 DNA follows: TGTGCCAGCAGCTTAGGGACAGGGCCGAACACTGAAGCTTTCTTT. The chain couples TRBV11-2 to TRBJ1-1; 8 bases align to TRBD1. CDR1 and CDR2 from the germline V gene are SGHAT and FQNNGV. V gave up 1 base and J gave up 1 base; unmatched junction bases: 2. The CDR3 has 15 residues.

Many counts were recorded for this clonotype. The chain's CDR3 is CASSLASVSYNEQFF. The CDR3 DNA is TGTGCCAGCAGCTTAGCTAGCGTCTCCTACAATGAGCAGTTCTTC. The rearrangement joins TRBV7-9 to TRBJ2-1, with D possibly being TRBD2 (5 bases). The CDR3 covers 15 residues. V dropped 0 bases and J dropped 0 bases, with 6 bases sitting between them. Germline V gene data show CDR1 as SEHNR and CDR2 as FQNEAQ (reference sequence).